This is a list of T cell receptor beta chains from one sample in a study of beta chain features in type 1 diabetes. The table came from immunoSEQ multiplex PCR; TCRdb's copy has only in-frame clones and leaves some out. Found here are about 210,000 clones, approximately 11% of them singletons; the top ten hold roughly 1.3%. Sequences were obtained from central memory CD4+ T cells from blood. The receptors come from a man in his late teens or twenties in good health. Each CDR3 is given with its conserved first and last residue. The order of the fields is V gene, D gene, clone size, J gene, CDR3 DNA, CDR3 protein. The D gene is left open where the match is weak. A clone size is listed for some rows: how often the clone was seen (once, few, many), or a class if it is expanded.

TRBV5-1	NA	NA	TRBJ2-1	TGCGCCAGCAGCTCCACGACTGAGAATGAGCAGTTCTTC	CASSSTTENEQFF
TRBV28	NA	few	TRBJ2-2	TGTGCCAGCAATTGGCCGAACACCGGGGAGCTGTTTTTT	CASNWPNTGELFF
TRBV7-9	NA	NA	TRBJ1-1	TGTGCCAGCAGCTTAGAGACGAACACTGAAGCTTTCTTT	CASSLETNTEAFF
TRBV15	TRBD2	NA	TRBJ2-1	TGTGCCACCAGCCGCGGGACTAGCGGCAATGAGCAGTTCTTC	CATSRGTSGNEQFF
TRBV5-4	NA	many	TRBJ2-1	TGTGCCAGCAGCTTAGACTCAGGGAAGCAGTTCTTC	CASSLDSGKQFF
TRBV5-4	NA	NA	TRBJ2-1	TGTGCCAGCAGCTGGGACCTCGCGGGCGATGAGCAGTTCTTC	CASSWDLAGDEQFF
TRBV5-8	TRBD1	few	TRBJ2-7	TGTGCCAGCAGCTTGATAGGGACAGGCCCCTACGAGCAGTACTTC	CASSLIGTGPYEQYF
TRBV29-1	NA	many	TRBJ2-2	TGCAGCGTTCGGTCAAACAGGGCATCGGACGGGGAGCTGTTTTTT	CSVRSNRASDGELFF
TRBV6-1	NA	NA	TRBJ2-2	TGTGCCAGCAGTGAAGGACTAGCGAACACCGGGGAGCTGTTTTTT	CASSEGLANTGELFF
TRBV5-1	NA	few	TRBJ2-1	TGCGCCAGCAGCCTTCAGACGTCCTACAATGAGCAGTTCTTC	CASSLQTSYNEQFF
TRBV7-2	NA	NA	TRBJ2-7	TGTGCCAGCAGCTCCCCAATTGACCCCGGGGACGAGCAGTACTTC	CASSSPIDPGDEQYF
TRBV10-3	NA	few	TRBJ1-2	TGTGCCATCAGTGAGAAAAACGCCGTAAACTATGGCTACACCTTC	CAISEKNAVNYGYTF
TRBV5-6	NA	few	TRBJ2-5	TGTGCCAGCAGCTTGGCTCATCAAGAGACCCAGTACTTC	CASSLAHQETQYF
TRBV5-1	TRBD1	NA	TRBJ2-1	TGCGCCAGCAGCCGTGCAAAGACAGGGGGAGTGGACAATGAGCAGTTCTTC	CASSRAKTGGVDNEQFF
TRBV2	NA	many	TRBJ2-6	TGTGCCAGCAGCTCGGAGGGAGCTGGGGCCAACGTCCTGACTTTC	CASSSEGAGANVLTF
TRBV6-5	TRBD1	NA	TRBJ1-1	TGTGCCAGCAGTGCCCGACAGGGTGCGACGAAAGCTTTCTTT	CASSARQGATKAFF
TRBV6-1	NA	few	TRBJ2-7	TGTGCCAGCAGTGAACAGCCCCCCTACGAGCAGTACTTC	CASSEQPPYEQYF
TRBV29-1	NA	few	TRBJ2-2	TGCAGCGTTGAAGGACAGACGAACACCGGGGAGCTGTTTTTT	CSVEGQTNTGELFF
TRBV5-1	TRBD2	many	TRBJ2-1	TGCGCCAGCAGCTCCACTAGCGAGTCCTACAATGAGCAGTTCTTC	CASSSTSESYNEQFF
TRBV5-4	TRBD2	few	TRBJ2-7	TGTGCCAGCAGCCTAGCGGGGATGCGCTACGAGCAGTACTTC	CASSLAGMRYEQYF
TRBV9	NA	few	TRBJ2-5	TGTGCCAGCAGCCGGGGGTTGGAGACCCAGTACTTC	CASSRGLETQYF
TRBV18	TRBD1	few	TRBJ1-1	TGTGCCAGCTCACCGGGACAGGGGACCTTTAACACTGAAGCTTTCTTT	CASSPGQGTFNTEAFF
TRBV29-1	TRBD2	few	TRBJ2-4	TGCAGCGCCCGGACTAGCGGAGATATTGATCGTAAAAACATTCAGTACTTC	CSARTSGDIDRKNIQYF
TRBV29-1	NA	few	TRBJ2-6	TGCAGCGTCCACATGAGTGGGGCCAACGTCCTGACTTTC	CSVHMSGANVLTF
TRBV7-2	NA	few	TRBJ2-7	TGTGCCAGCAGCCTATATGGGACCTACGAGCAGTACTTC	CASSLYGTYEQYF
TRBV4-2	NA	NA	TRBJ2-5	TGTGCCAGCAGCCCAGGGGAGAGAGGGGAAGAGACCCAGTACTTC	CASSPGERGEETQYF
TRBV30	NA	NA	TRBJ2-7	TGTGCCTGCCACTCGAGGCAGGGAAGGAACGAGCAGTACTTC	CACHSRQGRNEQYF
TRBV7-2	TRBD2	few	TRBJ2-7	TGTGCCAGCAGCTTCGCCGGGACTAGCGGTCGGTACGAGCAGTACTTC	CASSFAGTSGRYEQYF